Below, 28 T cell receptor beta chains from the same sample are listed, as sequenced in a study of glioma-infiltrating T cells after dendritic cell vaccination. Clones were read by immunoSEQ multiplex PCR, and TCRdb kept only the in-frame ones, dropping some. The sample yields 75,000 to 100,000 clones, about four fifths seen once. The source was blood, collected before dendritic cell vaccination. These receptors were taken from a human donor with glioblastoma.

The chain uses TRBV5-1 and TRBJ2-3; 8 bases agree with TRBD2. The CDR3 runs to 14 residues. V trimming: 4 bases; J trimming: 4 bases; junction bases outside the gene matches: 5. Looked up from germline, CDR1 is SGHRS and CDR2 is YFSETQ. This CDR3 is CASSPGGDSDTQYF. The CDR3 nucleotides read TGCGCCAGCAGCCCGGGGGGGGATTCAGATACGCAGTATTTT.

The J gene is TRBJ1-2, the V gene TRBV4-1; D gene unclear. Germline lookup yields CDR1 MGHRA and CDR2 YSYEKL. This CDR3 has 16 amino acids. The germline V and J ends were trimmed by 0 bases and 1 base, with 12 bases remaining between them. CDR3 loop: CASSQDAGTRNYGYTF. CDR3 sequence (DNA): TGCGCCAGCAGCCAAGATGCTGGCACCCGTAACTATGGCTACACCTTC.

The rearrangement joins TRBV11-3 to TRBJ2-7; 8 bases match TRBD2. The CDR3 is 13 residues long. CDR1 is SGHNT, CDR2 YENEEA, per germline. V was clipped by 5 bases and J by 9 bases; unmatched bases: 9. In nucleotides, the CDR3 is TGTGCCAGCAGCCAAGGACTAGCCCACGCGCAGTACTTC. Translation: CASSQGLAHAQYF.

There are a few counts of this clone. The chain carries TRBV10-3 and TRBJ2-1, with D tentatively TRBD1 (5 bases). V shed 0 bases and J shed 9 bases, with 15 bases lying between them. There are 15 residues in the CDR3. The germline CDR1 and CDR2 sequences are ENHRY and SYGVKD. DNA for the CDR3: TGTGCCATCAGTGAGTCGGTAGGGGTAACGGTTGAGCAGTTCTTC. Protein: CAISESVGVTVEQFF.

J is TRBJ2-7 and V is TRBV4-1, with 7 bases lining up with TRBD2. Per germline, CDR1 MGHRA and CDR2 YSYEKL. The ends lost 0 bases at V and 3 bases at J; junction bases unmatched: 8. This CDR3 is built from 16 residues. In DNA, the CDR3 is TGCGCCAGCAGCCAAGATCGGGAGGCTTGGAGCTACGAGCAGTACTTC. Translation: CASSQDREAWSYEQYF.

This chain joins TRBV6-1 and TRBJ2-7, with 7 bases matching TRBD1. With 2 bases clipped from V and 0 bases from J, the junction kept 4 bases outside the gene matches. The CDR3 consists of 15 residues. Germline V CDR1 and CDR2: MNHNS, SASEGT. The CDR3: CASSEQAGGSYEQYF. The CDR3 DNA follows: TGTGCCAGCAGTGAACAAGCAGGGGGCTCCTACGAGCAGTACTTC.

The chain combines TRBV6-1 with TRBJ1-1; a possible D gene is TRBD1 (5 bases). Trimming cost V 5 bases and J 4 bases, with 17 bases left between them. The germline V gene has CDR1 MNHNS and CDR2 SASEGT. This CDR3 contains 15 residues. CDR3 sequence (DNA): TGTGCCAGCAGTTTCGTGGGGGGGAAGCGCACTGAAGCTTTCTTT. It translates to CASSFVGGKRTEAFF.

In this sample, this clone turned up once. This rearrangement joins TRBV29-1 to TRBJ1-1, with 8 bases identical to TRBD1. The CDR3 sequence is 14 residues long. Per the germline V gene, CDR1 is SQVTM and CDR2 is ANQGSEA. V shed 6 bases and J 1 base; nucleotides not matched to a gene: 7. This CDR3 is CSVQDRATNTEAFF. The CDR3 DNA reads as TGCAGCGTCCAGGACAGGGCTACGAACACTGAAGCTTTCTTT.

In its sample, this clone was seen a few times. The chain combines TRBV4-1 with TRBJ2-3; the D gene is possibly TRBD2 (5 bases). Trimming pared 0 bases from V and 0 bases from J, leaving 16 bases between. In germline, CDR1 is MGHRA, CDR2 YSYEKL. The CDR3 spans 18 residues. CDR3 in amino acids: CASSQEVLVPGSTDTQYF. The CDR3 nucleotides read TGCGCCAGCAGCCAAGAAGTACTCGTCCCGGGAAGCACAGATACGCAGTATTTT.

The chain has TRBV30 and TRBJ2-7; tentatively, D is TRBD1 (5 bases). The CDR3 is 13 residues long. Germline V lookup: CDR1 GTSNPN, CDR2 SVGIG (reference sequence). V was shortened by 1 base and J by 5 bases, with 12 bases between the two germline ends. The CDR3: CAWSAGSSHEQYF. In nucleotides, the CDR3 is TGTGCCTGGAGTGCAGGGTCATCCCACGAGCAGTACTTC.

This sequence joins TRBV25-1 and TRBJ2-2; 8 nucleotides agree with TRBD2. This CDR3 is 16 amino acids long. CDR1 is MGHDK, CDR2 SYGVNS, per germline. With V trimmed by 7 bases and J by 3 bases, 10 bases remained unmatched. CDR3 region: CASKRTGGPDTGELFF. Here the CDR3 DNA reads TGTGCCAGCAAGCGGACGGGGGGGCCAGACACCGGGGAGCTGTTTTTT.

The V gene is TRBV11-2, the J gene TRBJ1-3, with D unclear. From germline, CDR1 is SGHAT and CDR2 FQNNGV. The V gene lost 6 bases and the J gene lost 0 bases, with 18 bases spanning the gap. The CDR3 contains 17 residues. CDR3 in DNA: TGTGCCAGCAGAGGCCGTGCGGGAACTCGCTCTGGAAACACCATATATTTT. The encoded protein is CASRGRAGTRSGNTIYF.

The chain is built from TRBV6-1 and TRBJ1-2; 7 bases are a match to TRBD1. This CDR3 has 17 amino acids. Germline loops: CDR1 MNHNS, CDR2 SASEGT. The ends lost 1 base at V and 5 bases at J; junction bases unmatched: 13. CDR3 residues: CASSEEVSKDRLYGYTF. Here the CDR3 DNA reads TGTGCCAGCAGTGAAGAGGTCAGCAAGGACAGGCTTTATGGCTACACCTTC.

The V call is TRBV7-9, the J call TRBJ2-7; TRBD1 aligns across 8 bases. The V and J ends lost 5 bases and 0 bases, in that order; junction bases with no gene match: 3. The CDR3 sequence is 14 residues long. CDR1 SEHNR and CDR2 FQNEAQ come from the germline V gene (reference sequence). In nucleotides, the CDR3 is TGTGCCAGCAGCGAGACAGGGGTCTCCTACGAGCAGTACTTC. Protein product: CASSETGVSYEQYF.

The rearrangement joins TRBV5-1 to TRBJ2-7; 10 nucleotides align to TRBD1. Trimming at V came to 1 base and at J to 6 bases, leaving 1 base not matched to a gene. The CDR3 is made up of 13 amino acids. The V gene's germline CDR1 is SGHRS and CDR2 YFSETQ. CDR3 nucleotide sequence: TGCGCCAGCAGCTTGCGGGACAGGGGCGAGCAGTACTTC. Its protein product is CASSLRDRGEQYF.

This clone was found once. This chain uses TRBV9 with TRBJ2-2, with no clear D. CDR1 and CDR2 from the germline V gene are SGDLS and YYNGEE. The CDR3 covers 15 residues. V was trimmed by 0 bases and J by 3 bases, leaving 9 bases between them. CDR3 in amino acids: CASSVVGLDTGELFF. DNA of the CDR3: TGTGCCAGCAGCGTAGTCGGGTTAGACACCGGGGAGCTGTTTTTT.

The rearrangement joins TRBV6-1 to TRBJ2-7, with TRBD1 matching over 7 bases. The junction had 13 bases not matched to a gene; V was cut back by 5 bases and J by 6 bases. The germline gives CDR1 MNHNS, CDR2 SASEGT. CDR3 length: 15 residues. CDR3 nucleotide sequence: TGTGCCAGCAGTTGGCCCGGGACAGAGGTCGGCGAGCAGTACTTC. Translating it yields CASSWPGTEVGEQYF.

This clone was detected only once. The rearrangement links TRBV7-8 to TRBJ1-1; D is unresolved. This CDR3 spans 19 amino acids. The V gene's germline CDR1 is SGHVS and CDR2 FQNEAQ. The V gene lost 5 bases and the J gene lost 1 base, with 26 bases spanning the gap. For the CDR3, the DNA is TGTGCCAGCAGCCAGCATAGGTGGGCAGCCAGAGGGCAGAACACTGAAGCTTTCTTT. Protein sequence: CASSQHRWAARGQNTEAFF. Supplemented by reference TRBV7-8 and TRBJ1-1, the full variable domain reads GAGVSQSPRYKVAKRGQDVALRCDPISGHVSLFWYQQALGQGPEFLTYFQNEAQLDKSGLPSDRFFAERPEGSVSTLKIQRTQQEDSAVYLCASSQHRWAARGQNTEAFFGQGTRLTVV.

The CDR3 nucleotides read TGCGCCAGCAGCTTGGGGCTAGCGGGGGGGAATGAGCAGTTCTTC. Its protein product is CASSLGLAGGNEQFF. The chain has TRBV5-1 and TRBJ2-1; 12 bases agree with TRBD2. Germline CDR1 is SGHRS and CDR2 is YFSETQ. V lost 0 bases and J lost 7; bases outside the gene matches: 2. This CDR3 is 15 amino acids long. Together with reference TRBV5-1 and TRBJ2-1, the CDR3 gives the full variable domain: KAGVTQTPRYLIKTRGQQVTLSCSPISGHRSVSWYQQTPGQGLQFLFEYFSETQRNKGNFPGRFSGRQFSNSRSEMNVSTLELGDSALYLCASSLGLAGGNEQFFGPGTRLTVL.

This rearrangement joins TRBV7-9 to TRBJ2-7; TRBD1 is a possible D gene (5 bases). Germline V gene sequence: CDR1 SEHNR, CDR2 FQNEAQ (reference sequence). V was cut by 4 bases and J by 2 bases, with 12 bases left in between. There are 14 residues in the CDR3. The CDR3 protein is CASSWKGQTYEQYF. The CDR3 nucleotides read TGTGCCAGCAGCTGGAAGGGGCAGACCTACGAGCAGTACTTC.

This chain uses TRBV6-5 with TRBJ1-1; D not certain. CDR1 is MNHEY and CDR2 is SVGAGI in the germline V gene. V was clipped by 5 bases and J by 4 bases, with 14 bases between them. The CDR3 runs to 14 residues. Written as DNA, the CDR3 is TGTGCCAGCAGTCAACAATTTGTGGTCACTGAAGCTTTCTTT. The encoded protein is CASSQQFVVTEAFF.

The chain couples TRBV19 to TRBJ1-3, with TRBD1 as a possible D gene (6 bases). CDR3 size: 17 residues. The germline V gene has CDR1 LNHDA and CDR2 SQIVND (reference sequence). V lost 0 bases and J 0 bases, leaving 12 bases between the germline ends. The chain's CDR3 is CASSIDFTGTSGNTIYF. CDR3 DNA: TGTGCCAGTAGTATAGACTTTACAGGGACCTCTGGAAACACCATATATTTT.

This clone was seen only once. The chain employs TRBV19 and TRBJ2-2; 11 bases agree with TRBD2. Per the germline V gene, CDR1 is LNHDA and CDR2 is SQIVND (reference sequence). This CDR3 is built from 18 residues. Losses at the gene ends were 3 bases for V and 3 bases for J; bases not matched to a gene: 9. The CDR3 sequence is CASSMGRGSGRDTGELFF. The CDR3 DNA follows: TGTGCCAGTAGTATGGGTCGCGGTAGCGGGAGGGACACCGGGGAGCTGTTTTTT.

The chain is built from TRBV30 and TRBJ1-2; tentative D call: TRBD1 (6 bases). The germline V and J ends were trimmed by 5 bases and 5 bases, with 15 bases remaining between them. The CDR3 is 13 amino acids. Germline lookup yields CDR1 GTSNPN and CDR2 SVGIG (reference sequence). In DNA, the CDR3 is TGTGCCTGGGGGGGCCTTACCTATTATGGCTACACCTTC. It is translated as CAWGGLTYYGYTF.

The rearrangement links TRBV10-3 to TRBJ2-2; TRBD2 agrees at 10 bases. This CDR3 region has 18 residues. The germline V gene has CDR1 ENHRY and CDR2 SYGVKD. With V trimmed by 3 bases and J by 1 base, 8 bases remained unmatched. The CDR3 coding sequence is TGTGCCATCAGTGAATCACTAGCGGGACTGGGGAACACCGGGGAGCTGTTTTTT. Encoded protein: CAISESLAGLGNTGELFF.

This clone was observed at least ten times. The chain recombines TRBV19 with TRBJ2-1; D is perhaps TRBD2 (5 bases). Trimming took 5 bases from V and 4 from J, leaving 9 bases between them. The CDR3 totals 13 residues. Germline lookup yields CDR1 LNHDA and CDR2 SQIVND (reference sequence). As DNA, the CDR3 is TGTGCCAGTAGTTTAGGACTGTACAATGAGCAGTTCTTC. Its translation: CASSLGLYNEQFF.

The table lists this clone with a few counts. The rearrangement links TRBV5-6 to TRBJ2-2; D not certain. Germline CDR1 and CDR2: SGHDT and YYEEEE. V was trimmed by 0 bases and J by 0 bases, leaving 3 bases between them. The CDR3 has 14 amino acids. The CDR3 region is CASSLVSNTGELFF. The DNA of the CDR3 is TGTGCCAGCAGCTTGGTATCGAACACCGGGGAGCTGTTTTTT.

CDR3 in DNA: TGTGCCAGCAGCTTAACGAACAGCGGGAGGGCCGGCAAGCGGAATGAGCAGTTCTTC. It specifies CASSLTNSGRAGKRNEQFF. The J gene is TRBJ2-1, the V gene TRBV7-3; 10 nucleotides agree with TRBD2. The CDR3 consists of 19 residues. Trimming took 0 bases from V and 7 from J; bases not matched to a gene: 15. Germline CDR1 is SGHTA and CDR2 is FQGTGA.